The subject of this entry is one TCR delta chain. Antigen specificity is unknown. RNA was extracted from the cells and then reverse transcribed. CDR3 amplicons came from multiplex PCR with pooled V-gene forward and constant-region reverse primers. TCRdb reran clone calling via CATT on the multiplex PCR reads. The profile shows 54,000 or so delta-chain clones, about 15% of them singletons. Alphabeta T cells were depleted, then CD3+ Vdelta1+ Vdelta2- thymocytes were FACS-sorted. Between about 96% and 99.6% of sorted thymocytes were Vdelta1+. The data were taken from a study of Vδ1+ human thymocytes. Overall study findings and caveats: Donors shared many TRG clonotypes but few TRD clonotypes. Despite high sort purity, roughly 19% of thymic T cell receptor delta sequences were Vdelta2. Thymic TRG and TRD repertoires appeared highly polyclonal, with Gaussian CDR3 length distributions.

Trimming removed 2 bases at V and 0 bases at J, with 22 bases between. The CDR3 runs to 19 residues. Germline CDR1 and CDR2: TSWWSYY and QGS. V gene TRDV1 combines with J gene TRDJ1; D is uncertain. Sequences were obtained from Vdelta1+ gamma-delta thymocytes from the thymus. The sample's subset: FACS-sorted CD3+ TCRalphabeta- TCRVdelta1+ TCRVdelta2- thymocytes. This sequence was found in a boy under two years old who had congenital heart surgery. CDR3 region: CALGEASLQFEGYTDKLIF. CDR3 bases: TGTGCTCTTGGGGAAGCCTCACTACAGTTTGAGGGGTACACCGATAAACTCATCTTT.